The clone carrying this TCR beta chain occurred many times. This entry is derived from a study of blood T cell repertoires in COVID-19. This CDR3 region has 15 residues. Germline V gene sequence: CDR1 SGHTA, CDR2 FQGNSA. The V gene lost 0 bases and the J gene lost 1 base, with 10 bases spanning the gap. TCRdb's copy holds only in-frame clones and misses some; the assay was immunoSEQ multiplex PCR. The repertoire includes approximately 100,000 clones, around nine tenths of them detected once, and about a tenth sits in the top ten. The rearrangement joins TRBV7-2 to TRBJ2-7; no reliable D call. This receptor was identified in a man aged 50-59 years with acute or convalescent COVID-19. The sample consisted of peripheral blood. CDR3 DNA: TGTGCCAGCAGCTTAGCGGCTCCAGGATCCTACGAGCAGTACTTC. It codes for CASSLAAPGSYEQYF.